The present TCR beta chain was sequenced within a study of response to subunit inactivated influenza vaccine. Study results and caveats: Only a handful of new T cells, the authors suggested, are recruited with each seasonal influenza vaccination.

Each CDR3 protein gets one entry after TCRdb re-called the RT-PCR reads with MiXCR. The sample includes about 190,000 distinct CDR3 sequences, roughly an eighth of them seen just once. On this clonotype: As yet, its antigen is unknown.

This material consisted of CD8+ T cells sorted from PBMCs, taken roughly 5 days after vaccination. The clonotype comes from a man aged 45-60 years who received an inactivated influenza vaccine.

The CDR3 DNA sequence: TGTGCCAGCAGCCGCCGTTTAGCCGGGGAGCTGTTTTTT. Protein product: CASSRRLAGELFF. The rearrangement links TRBV7-2 to TRBJ2-2; no clear D gene. V was trimmed by 5 bases and J by 6 bases, leaving 10 bases between them. There are 13 residues in the CDR3. From germline, CDR1 is SGHTA and CDR2 FQGNSA.